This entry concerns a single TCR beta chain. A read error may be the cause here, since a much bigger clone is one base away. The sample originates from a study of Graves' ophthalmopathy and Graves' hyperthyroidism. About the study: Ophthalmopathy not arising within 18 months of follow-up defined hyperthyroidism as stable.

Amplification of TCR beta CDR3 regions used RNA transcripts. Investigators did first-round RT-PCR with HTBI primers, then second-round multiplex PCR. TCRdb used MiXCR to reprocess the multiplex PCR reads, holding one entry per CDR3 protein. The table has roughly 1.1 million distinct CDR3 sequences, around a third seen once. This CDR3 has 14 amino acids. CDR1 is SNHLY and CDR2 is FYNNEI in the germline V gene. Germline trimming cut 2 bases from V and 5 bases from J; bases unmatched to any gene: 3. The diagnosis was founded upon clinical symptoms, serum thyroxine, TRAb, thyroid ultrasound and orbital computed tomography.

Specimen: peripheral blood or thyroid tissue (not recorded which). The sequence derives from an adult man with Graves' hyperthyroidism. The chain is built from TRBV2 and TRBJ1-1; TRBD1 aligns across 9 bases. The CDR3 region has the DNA TGTGCCAGCAGTGAAAGGACAGGGGTAACTGAAGCTTTCTTT. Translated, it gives CASSERTGVTEAFF.